This TCR beta chain was retrieved from a study of blood T cell repertoires in COVID-19. About the research overall: Specimens from acute and convalescent COVID-19 originated in the United States, Italy and Spain.

Assay: immunoSEQ multiplex PCR; the TCRdb copy retains only in-frame clones and omits some. The sample contains around 68,000 clones, approximately 88% of which appear only once. CDR1 is SGDLS and CDR2 is YYNGEE in the germline V gene. Germline trimming cut 5 bases from V and 6 bases from J; bases unmatched to any gene: 10. The CDR3 has 14 amino acids. The chain has TRBV9 and TRBJ2-7, with 8 bases lining up with TRBD1. Sequencing was done on a sample of peripheral blood. The source of this sequence is a human donor in a cohort sampled during active COVID-19. Here the CDR3 reads CASSFSDRDAEQYF. In DNA form, the CDR3 reads TGTGCCAGCAGTTTTTCGGACAGGGATGCCGAGCAGTACTTC. Filled out from reference TRBV9 and TRBJ2-7, the complete variable domain reads DSGVTQTPKHLITATGQRVTLRCSPRSGDLSVYWYQQSLDQGLQFLIQYYNGEERAKGNILERFSAQQFPDLHSELNLSSLELGDSALYFCASSFSDRDAEQYFGPGTRLTVT.